The clone carrying this T cell receptor beta chain was detected many times. Its antigen is not identified. The lymph nodes were axillary draining lymph nodes from breast cancer patients. This specimen belongs to a study of breast tumors, draining lymph nodes, adjacent tissues. Overall study results and limits: Tumor T cell lymph node origin was a supported hypothesis, not proven.

Unmatched junction bases numbered 6, after V lost 10 bases and J lost 4 bases. The CDR3 consists of 13 residues. Per the germline V gene, CDR1 is MDHEN and CDR2 is SYDVKM. One entry per CDR3 protein results from TCRdb running MiXCR on the multiplex PCR reads. The sample has 120,000 to 150,000 distinct CDR3 sequences; approximately 30% are singletons. Sequencing was done on a sample of axillary lymph node tissue. The chain recombines TRBV28 with TRBJ1-2; 10 nucleotides agree with TRBD1. This clonotype was sampled from a female donor with breast cancer. Some clones in this sample may be carry-over from other donors' samples. CDR3 coding DNA: TGTGCCATCAGGACAGGGGGTAGCTATGGCTACACCTTC. Amino acids: CAIRTGGSYGYTF.